One and the same sample provided the 24 T cell receptor beta chains below, sequenced in a study of vaccination effects on CD4 cells after COVID-19. For these TCRs, the target antigens are not known. Researchers isolated CD4+ T cells once 9 to 11 days of culture had elapsed. Participants each got two BNT162b2 or mRNA-1273 vaccine doses. Data came from immunoSEQ multiplex PCR; TCRdb stores just in-frame clones and leaves some out. The data contain nearly 45,000 clones, 72% of them singletons. Sequenced material: CD4+ T cells from PBMCs cultured without peptide, taken after COVID-19 vaccination. The receptor set was obtained from a human donor who received a COVID-19 vaccine.

This sequence joins TRBV5-1 and TRBJ2-3; 13 bases are shared with TRBD2. After removal of 4 bases from V and 2 bases from J, the junction contained 4 bases not matched to a gene. The CDR3 sequence is 16 residues long. CDR1 SGHRS and CDR2 YFSETQ come from the germline V gene. The CDR3 protein is CASSTGTSGDTDTQYF. Here the CDR3 DNA reads TGCGCCAGCAGCACAGGGACTAGCGGGGACACAGATACGCAGTATTTT. Full variable domain (missing parts from reference TRBV5-1 and TRBJ2-3): KAGVTQTPRYLIKTRGQQVTLSCSPISGHRSVSWYQQTPGQGLQFLFEYFSETQRNKGNFPGRFSGRQFSNSRSEMNVSTLELGDSALYLCASSTGTSGDTDTQYFGPGTRLTVL.

The V and J genes are TRBV2 and TRBJ1-6; a possible D gene is TRBD1 (6 bases). Between the trimmed V and J ends, which lost 1 base and 6 bases, there was a span of 13 bases. The germline V gene encodes CDR1 SNHLY and CDR2 FYNNEI. This CDR3 spans 16 amino acids. The chain's CDR3 is CASSEGGGGLNSPLHF. As DNA, the CDR3 is TGTGCCAGCAGTGAAGGGGGGGGCGGCCTTAATTCACCCCTCCACTTT.

The chain combines TRBV5-4 with TRBJ2-5; possibly TRBD1 or TRBD2 for D (5 bases each). The V gene's germline CDR1 is SGHNT and CDR2 YYREEE (reference sequence). The germline V and J ends were trimmed by 4 bases and 2 bases, with 12 bases remaining between them. The CDR3 contains 14 residues. The CDR3: CASSGDWGQETQYF. CDR3 DNA: TGTGCCAGCAGCGGAGACTGGGGGCAAGAGACCCAGTACTTC.

Regarding this clone: This same CDR3 is encoded by further DNA sequences in the sample. This sequence joins TRBV7-9 and TRBJ1-6; D unresolved. The length of the CDR3 is 14 residues. Trimming removed 1 base at V and 4 bases at J, with 5 bases between. Per the germline V gene, CDR1 is SEHNR and CDR2 is FQNEAQ (reference sequence). CDR3 loop: CASSLEQYNSPLHF. CDR3 nucleotides: TGTGCCAGCAGCTTAGAGCAATATAATTCACCCCTCCACTTT. Based on the CDR3 plus reference TRBV7-9 and TRBJ1-6, the full variable domain is DTGVSQNPRHKITKRGQNVTFRCDPISEHNRLYWYRQTLGQGPEFLTYFQNEAQLEKSRLLSDRFSAERPKGSFSTLEIQRTEQGDSAMYLCASSLEQYNSPLHFGNGTRLTVT.

This chain joins TRBV11-2 and TRBJ2-1; 10 bases align to TRBD2. Germline V gene data show CDR1 as SGHAT and CDR2 as FQNNGV. This CDR3 comprises 17 residues. The V and J ends lost 2 bases and 8 bases, in that order; junction bases with no gene match: 12. Written as DNA, the CDR3 is TGTGCCAGCAGCTTATTCTCGGGTAGCGGGAGGTCCGATGAGCAGTTCTTC. Residues: CASSLFSGSGRSDEQFF.

The V call is TRBV28, the J call TRBJ2-3; the D is unclear. The CDR3 consists of 14 residues. Germline CDR1 and CDR2: MDHEN and SYDVKM. V lost 6 bases to trimming and J lost 0 bases, with 10 bases between them. CDR3 sequence: CASRPADSTDTQYF. DNA of the CDR3: TGTGCCAGCAGGCCCGCAGACAGCACAGATACGCAGTATTTT.

The CDR3 DNA follows: TGCGCCAGCAGTGAACAAGGCTCCTACAATGAGCAGTTCTTC. Protein sequence: CASSEQGSYNEQFF. The V call is TRBV10-2, the J call TRBJ2-1; D remains ambiguous. Germline loops: CDR1 WSHSY, CDR2 SAAADI. This CDR3 is 14 amino acids long. The V gene lost 3 bases and the J gene lost 0 bases, with 6 bases spanning the gap.

This chain connects TRBV3-1 (or the pseudogene TRBV3-2) to TRBJ1-4; 7 bases agree with TRBD1. The CDR3 has 14 amino acids. The trim removed 0 bases at V and 8 bases at J, leaving 3 bases unmatched. Germline values: CDR1 LGHDT, CDR2 YNNKEL (reference sequence). CDR3 sequence reads: CASSQEGTAEKLFF. The CDR3, as DNA: TGTGCCAGCAGCCAAGAAGGGACAGCAGAAAAACTGTTTTTT.

The chain joins TRBV6-1 to TRBJ2-7; D is uncertain. Germline assignment: CDR1 MNHNS and CDR2 SASEGT. V lost 1 base and J 2 bases, leaving 6 bases between the germline ends. CDR3 length equals 13 residues. The CDR3 bases are TGTGCCAGCAGTGAAGACACGGCCTACGAGCAGTACTTC. Protein product: CASSEDTAYEQYF.

Here the CDR3 DNA reads TGTGCCAGCCACGGACAGGGGACGATGAACACTGAAGCTTTCTTT. Amino acids: CASHGQGTMNTEAFF. The chain has TRBV7-9 and TRBJ1-1; 9 bases align to TRBD1. CDR3 length: 15 amino acids. The J segment lost 0 bases and the V segment lost 8 bases, leaving 7 bases of the junction unmatched. The germline V gene encodes CDR1 SEHNR and CDR2 FQNEAQ (reference sequence).

The V and J genes are TRBV7-8 and TRBJ1-1; D unclear. From germline, CDR1 is SGHVS and CDR2 FQNEAQ. The CDR3 has 14 residues. V was pared by 4 bases and J by 9 bases, with 18 bases between. CDR3 sequence reads: CASSSPTLPGKAFF. The CDR3 coding sequence is TGTGCCAGCAGCTCACCTACATTGCCTGGGAAAGCTTTCTTT.

CDR3 protein: CASSKNERGYEQFF. CDR3 sequence (DNA): TGTGCCAGCAGCAAAAACGAGCGGGGGTATGAGCAGTTCTTC. This chain uses TRBV21-1 with TRBJ2-1; the listed D gene, TRBD2, was not tested against the DNA. TRBV21-1 is a pseudogene segment. This CDR3 has 14 amino acids.

The chain links TRBV4-1 to TRBJ2-1; 9 nucleotides line up with TRBD1. Losses at the gene ends were 5 bases for V and 1 base for J; bases not matched to a gene: 9. Germline CDR1 is MGHRA and CDR2 is YSYEKL. This CDR3 is 17 amino acids long. CDR3 residues: CASSYETGGRSYNEQFF. The CDR3 nucleotides are TGCGCCAGCAGCTACGAAACAGGGGGCCGTTCCTACAATGAGCAGTTCTTC.

CDR3 sequence reads: CASTWGARSTDTQYF. CDR3 coding DNA: TGTGCCAGTACCTGGGGGGCTAGATCCACAGATACGCAGTATTTT. This rearrangement joins TRBV19 to TRBJ2-3; D tentatively reads TRBD1 or TRBD2 (6 bases each). Germline-derived CDR1 and CDR2 are LNHDA and SQIVND (reference sequence). The CDR3 spans 15 residues. V was trimmed by 7 bases and J by 2 bases, leaving 16 bases between them.

The genes are TRBV6-5 and TRBJ2-3; the D call may be TRBD1 or TRBD2 (5 bases each). Germline lookup yields CDR1 MNHEY and CDR2 SVGAGI. The germline V and J ends were trimmed by 0 bases and 0 bases, with 7 bases remaining between them. This CDR3 has 15 residues. The CDR3 DNA reads as TGTGCCAGCAGTTACTCGTGGGGGAGCACAGATACGCAGTATTTT. Translation: CASSYSWGSTDTQYF.

This rearrangement joins TRBV11-2 to TRBJ2-3; D is perhaps TRBD1 (5 bases). Trimming stripped 6 bases from V and 7 bases from J, with 29 bases between. The CDR3 is made up of 18 amino acids. Germline V lookup: CDR1 SGHAT, CDR2 FQNNGV. The CDR3 loop is CASRALKVGRGLVNTQYF. The CDR3 DNA is TGTGCCAGCAGAGCCTTGAAGGTGGGGCGAGGCTTGGTGAATACGCAGTATTTT.

V and J are TRBV20-1 and TRBJ2-7; 7 bases are a match to TRBD2. Germline-derived CDR1 and CDR2 are DFQATT and SNEGSKA (reference sequence). The V segment lost 3 bases and the J segment 6 bases; nucleotides outside the gene matches: 11. The CDR3 has 14 residues. The CDR3 loop is CSASRAGVVSEQYF. The CDR3 DNA sequence: TGCAGTGCTAGTCGGGCGGGAGTAGTCAGCGAGCAGTACTTC.

This chain connects TRBV29-1 to TRBJ2-5; no firm D call. Germline CDR1 reads SQVTM; CDR2 reads ANQGSEA. This CDR3 region has 14 residues. The V end lost 4 bases, the J end lost 5 bases, and 17 bases lay between the germline ends. The DNA for the CDR3 is TGCAGCGTTGGGACCCCTGGCAGGAAGGAGACCCAGTACTTC. This encodes CSVGTPGRKETQYF.

The CDR3 nucleotides are TGTGCCAGCAGGATAGACAGTACCTACGAGCAGTACTTC. Translating it yields CASRIDSTYEQYF. V and J are TRBV6-5 and TRBJ2-7; tentative D call: TRBD1 (5 bases). CDR3 length equals 13 residues. Trimming shortened V by 6 bases and J by 2 bases, and 11 bases separated the two germline ends. The germline V gene encodes CDR1 MNHEY and CDR2 SVGAGI.

V is TRBV6-5 and J is TRBJ2-1; TRBD2 matches at 11 bases. This CDR3 region has 15 residues. The V gene end was trimmed by 8 bases and the J gene end by 5 bases; junction bases not matched to a gene: 8. CDR1 is MNHEY, CDR2 SVGAGI, per germline. CDR3 amino acids: CASSPGLAEHNEQFF. The CDR3 region has the DNA TGTGCCAGCTCCCCGGGACTAGCGGAACACAATGAGCAGTTCTTC.

V gene TRBV2 combines with J gene TRBJ2-5, with 7 positions matching TRBD2. Germline V CDR1 and CDR2: SNHLY, FYNNEI. The CDR3 has 15 amino acids. V trimming: 8 bases; J trimming: 5 bases; junction bases outside the gene matches: 14. CDR3 region: CASSDRAGRGETQYF. The CDR3 DNA is TGTGCCAGCTCAGACCGGGCGGGGAGGGGTGAGACCCAGTACTTC.

This sequence joins TRBV5-4 and TRBJ2-3; 7 bases match TRBD2. This CDR3 is built from 16 residues. CDR1 and CDR2 from the germline V gene are SGHNT and YYREEE (reference sequence). V was clipped by 4 bases and J by 0 bases; unmatched bases: 8. The CDR3 DNA is TGTGCCAGCAGCCGACCTGGGGGGGGAAGCACAGATACGCAGTATTTT. It translates to CASSRPGGGSTDTQYF.

CDR3 residues: CASSLELLAGGNYEQYF. The CDR3 DNA reads as TGCGCCAGCAGCTTGGAACTCCTAGCGGGAGGTAACTACGAGCAGTACTTC. The chain joins TRBV5-1 to TRBJ2-7, with TRBD2 identical over 11 bases. CDR1 is SGHRS, CDR2 YFSETQ, per germline. The CDR3 extends over 17 amino acids. The junction had 8 bases not matched to a gene; V was cut back by 0 bases and J by 3 bases. The variable domain in full, completed from reference TRBV5-1 and TRBJ2-7, reads KAGVTQTPRYLIKTRGQQVTLSCSPISGHRSVSWYQQTPGQGLQFLFEYFSETQRNKGNFPGRFSGRQFSNSRSEMNVSTLELGDSALYLCASSLELLAGGNYEQYFGPGTRLTVT.

The chain links TRBV18 to TRBJ2-2; 9 bases fit TRBD1. This CDR3 has 16 amino acids. From germline, CDR1 is KGHSH and CDR2 LQKENI. Trimming removed 3 bases from V and 1 base from J; junction bases left unmatched: 3. CDR3 amino acids: CASSPQTGGNTGELFF. The CDR3 region has the DNA TGTGCCAGCTCACCGCAGACAGGGGGGAACACCGGGGAGCTGTTTTTT. The variable domain in full, completed from reference TRBV18 and TRBJ2-2, reads NAGVMQNPRHLVRRRGQEARLRCSPMKGHSHVYWYRQLPEEGLKFMVYLQKENIIDESGMPKERFSAEFPKEGPSILRIQQVVRGDSAAYFCASSPQTGGNTGELFFGEGSRLTVL.